Presented here are 3 T cell receptor beta chains from one specimen sequenced in a study of cytomegalovirus exposure and HLA in healthy donors. Data came from immunoSEQ multiplex PCR; TCRdb stores just in-frame clones and leaves some out. The sample has fewer than 200,000 clones; 85% are singletons. Material for sequencing was PBMCs. All receptors derive from a young man in good health and CMV-seropositive.

CDR3 loop: CASSQVMDSGYNEQFF. CDR3 nucleotide sequence: TGTGCCAGCAGCCAAGTTATGGATAGCGGCTACAATGAGCAGTTCTTC. The V gene is TRBV4-2, the J gene TRBJ2-1; D perhaps matches TRBD2 (6 bases). The CDR3 extends over 16 amino acids. V lost 1 base and J 3 bases, leaving 13 bases between the germline ends. From germline, CDR1 is LGHNA and CDR2 YNFKEQ.

The count of this clone is one. The chain joins TRBV28 to TRBJ2-1; 8 positions agree with TRBD1. Trimming at V came to 6 bases and at J to 2 bases, leaving 6 bases not matched to a gene. This CDR3 has 15 residues. Germline values: CDR1 MDHEN, CDR2 SYDVKM. CDR3 in amino acids: CASRSQGATYNEQFF. In nucleotides, the CDR3 is TGTGCCAGCAGGTCTCAGGGGGCTACCTACAATGAGCAGTTCTTC.

The chain joins TRBV5-6 to TRBJ2-3; no reliable D call. CDR3 length: 15 residues. From germline, CDR1 is SGHDT and CDR2 YYEEEE. V lost 0 bases and J lost 0, with 8 bases in between. CDR3 bases: TGTGCCAGCAGCTTGGTTCAGTCTAGCACAGATACGCAGTATTTT. As protein: CASSLVQSSTDTQYF.